This T cell receptor (beta chain) was recovered during a study of T cell responses to AZD1222 COVID-19 vaccine. The assay was immunoSEQ multiplex PCR, and TCRdb's table has in-frame clones only and misses some. The table records approximately 100,000 clones, 90% to 95% of them present only once. The trim removed 4 bases at V and 2 bases at J, leaving 9 bases unmatched. CDR1 is SGHKS and CDR2 is YYEKEE in the germline V gene (reference sequence). This CDR3 contains 16 residues. This clonotype was sampled from an adult in good health. J is TRBJ1-3 and V is TRBV5-5; 7 nucleotides align to TRBD1. The material sequenced was peripheral blood, taken on day 0 of AZD1222 vaccination. CDR3 protein: CASSRFTGAAGNTIYF. The CDR3 nucleotides read TGTGCCAGCAGCCGATTCACAGGGGCGGCTGGAAACACCATATATTTT.